Listed below are T cell receptor beta chains from one sample, sequenced in a study of T cells after somatic rescue of genetic block. The repertoire was sequenced with immunoSEQ multiplex PCR; TCRdb's copy has only in-frame clones and lacks some. In the table there are around 67,000 clones, 92% of which are singletons. Sequencing was carried out using peripheral blood mononuclear cells (PBMCs). Every receptor here comes from a man aged 35 to 55. Each CDR3 is given with its conserved first and last residue. The listing skips clone size in some rows; elsewhere it reads once, few, many or a size class.

14	TRBV2	-	TRBJ1-2	CASSESVGVAGYTF
14	TRBV6-1	-	TRBJ2-3	CASHLTTISDTQYF
17	TRBV4-3	-	TRBJ2-7	CASSQEFGVDRGYEQYF
16	TRBV5-6	once	TRBJ2-3	CASSLRLAGSPDTQYF
13	TRBV19	-	TRBJ2-7	CASSIDGDYEQYF
12	TRBV11-2	-	TRBJ2-7	CASSLGSYEQYF
13	TRBV21-1	-	TRBJ2-5	CASNRDFQETQYF
17	TRBV7-6	-	TRBJ2-3	CASSPFGGRGLIGTQYF
18	TRBV6-1	-	TRBJ2-5	CASSEGFGTSGKQETQYF
10	TRBV7-8	-	TRBJ2-1	CASSLDEQFF
14	TRBV5-4	-	TRBJ2-3	CASSLDRGTDTQYF
16	TRBV18	-	TRBJ2-3	CASSARKGVGTDTQYF
12	TRBV10-3	-	TRBJ1-5	CAIGGQNQPQHF
13	TRBV7-7	-	TRBJ2-3	CASSPRRTDTQYF
16	TRBV5-4	-	TRBJ2-3	CASSLRGQGAADTQYF
15	TRBV10-1	-	TRBJ2-1	CASSERDSPYNEQFF
16	TRBV2	-	TRBJ2-2	CASSDPGLKRTGELFF
15	TRBV6-6	-	TRBJ2-1	CASSYQLTAYNEQFF
18	TRBV18	-	TRBJ2-3	CASSLANTGPQGTDTQYF
15	TRBV6-1	once	TRBJ2-3	CASHGTSGDTDTQYF
18	TRBV2	-	TRBJ1-2	CASRTIRDRGLGFYGYTF
16	TRBV21-1	once	TRBJ2-7	CASSKQGGVGPYEQYF
13	TRBV27	once	TRBJ2-3	CASRLDQADTQYF
16	TRBV18	-	TRBJ1-3	CASSKDRGNTGNTIYF
11	TRBV2	-	TRBJ1-2	CASQGWRGYTF
14	TRBV5-4	-	TRBJ1-1	CASSPGQGRTEAFF
13	TRBV18	-	TRBJ1-1	CASSPDTGTEAFF
15	TRBV11-1	-	TRBJ2-7	CASSHERGATYEQYF
15	TRBV11-3	once	TRBJ2-3	CASSLEPSSTDTQYF
12	TRBV30	-	TRBJ1-1	CAWGGIDTEAFF
13	TRBV5-5	-	TRBJ2-7	CASSLAGSYEQYF
18	TRBV4-2	-	TRBJ1-2	CASSQSVGENRGKGGYTF
16	TRBV6-6	-	TRBJ1-3	CASSQNARGLGNTIYF
14	TRBV27	-	TRBJ2-3	CASSGTGSTDTQYF
14	TRBV28	-	TRBJ2-5	CASSGGQPQETQYF
13	TRBV15	-	TRBJ2-5	CATRARGQETQYF
14	TRBV10-3	-	TRBJ2-3	CAISEQTFPDTQYF
16	TRBV5-4	-	TRBJ2-1	CASSFQRETRDNEQFF
13	TRBV6-5	-	TRBJ2-3	CASSYQFTDTQYF
14	TRBV7-3	-	TRBJ2-1	CASGSGGAYNEQFF
15	TRBV7-3	-	TRBJ2-7	CASSLLSGGSYEQYF
16	TRBV11-2	-	TRBJ2-1	CASSLDSGGAGDEQFF
14	TRBV2	-	TRBJ2-5	CASRDRPKGETQYF
11	TRBV20-1	-	TRBJ2-5	CSARDMVTQYF
12	TRBV7-9	-	TRBJ2-1	CASSSHYNEQFF
15	TRBV7-8	-	TRBJ1-2	CASSLPDRANYGYTF
15	TRBV25-1	-	TRBJ2-7	CASSDPRGGSYEQYF
14	TRBV6-6	-	TRBJ2-5	CASSATSEQETQYF
14	TRBV2	-	TRBJ2-7	CASSEGTSNDEQYF
16	TRBV15	few	TRBJ2-6	CATSGFGGTGANVLTF
18	TRBV19	-	TRBJ1-5	CASSIDDSRQGRWQPQHF
15	TRBV11-3	-	TRBJ2-7	CASAMGSGGSYEQYF
17	TRBV9	-	TRBJ2-1	CASSPVPTSGRGNEQFF